This T cell receptor (beta chain) originates from a study of shared clonotypes between healthy human individuals. At the level of the study: For every donor, three CD4 naive, three CD4 memory, two CD8 naive and one CD8 memory plates were used.

Findings of the study overall: Memory subsets generally showed smaller estimated richness than naive subsets did.

After removal of 3 bases from V and 2 bases from J, the junction contained 12 bases not matched to a gene. This CDR3 region has 16 residues. Germline V gives CDR1 SQVTM, CDR2 ANQGSEA. Several immunoSEQ 96-well plates shared each subset's DNA, each plate a replicate. Measured with immunoSEQ multiplex PCR; TCRdb has only the in-frame clones, and not every one. The sample records 2.3 million or so clones, approximately 95% being singletons. Donors were Caucasian adults residing in Nashville, Tennessee, USA. This clone showed up just a few times. Its antigen is unidentified. The chain has TRBV29-1 and TRBJ1-2; 7 positions match TRBD1. The sequencing input was naive CD4+ T cells from PBMCs. As for subset: CD45RA+ positively selected. This clonotype was sampled from a man between 18 and 29 years old in good health. Some clones in this sample may be carry-over from other donors' samples. CDR3 sequence reads: CSVDVEAQGLNYGYTF. CDR3 in DNA: TGCAGCGTTGATGTTGAGGCACAGGGGCTCAACTATGGCTACACCTTC.